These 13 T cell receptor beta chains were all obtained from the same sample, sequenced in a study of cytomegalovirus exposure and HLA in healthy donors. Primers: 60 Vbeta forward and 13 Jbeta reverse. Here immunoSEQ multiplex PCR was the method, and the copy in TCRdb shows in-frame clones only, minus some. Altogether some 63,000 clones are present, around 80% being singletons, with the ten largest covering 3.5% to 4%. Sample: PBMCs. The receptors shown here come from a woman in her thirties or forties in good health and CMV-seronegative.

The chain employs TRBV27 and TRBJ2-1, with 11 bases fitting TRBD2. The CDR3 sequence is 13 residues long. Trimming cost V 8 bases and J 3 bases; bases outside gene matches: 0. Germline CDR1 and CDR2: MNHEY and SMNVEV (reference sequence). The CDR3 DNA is TGTGCCAGCGGGACTAGCGGCTACAATGAGCAGTTCTTC. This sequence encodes CASGTSGYNEQFF.

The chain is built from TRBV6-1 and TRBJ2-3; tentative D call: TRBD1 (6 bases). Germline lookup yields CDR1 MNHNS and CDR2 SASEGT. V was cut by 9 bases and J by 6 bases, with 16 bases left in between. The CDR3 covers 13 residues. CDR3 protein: CASLAHRADTQYF. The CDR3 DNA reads TGTGCCAGTCTTGCGCACAGGGCCGATACGCAGTATTTT.

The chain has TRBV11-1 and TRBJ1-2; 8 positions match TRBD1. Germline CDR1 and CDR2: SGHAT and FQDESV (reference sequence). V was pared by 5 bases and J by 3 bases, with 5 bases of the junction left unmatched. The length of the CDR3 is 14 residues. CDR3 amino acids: CASSPGQGDYGYTF. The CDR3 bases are TGTGCCAGCAGCCCAGGACAGGGCGACTATGGCTACACCTTC.

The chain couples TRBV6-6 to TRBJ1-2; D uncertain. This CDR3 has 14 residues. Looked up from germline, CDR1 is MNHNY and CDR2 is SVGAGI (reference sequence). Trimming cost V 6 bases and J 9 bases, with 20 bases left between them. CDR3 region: CASSRNSGATSYTF. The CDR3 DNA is TGTGCCAGCAGCAGAAATAGCGGAGCCACCAGCTACACCTTC.

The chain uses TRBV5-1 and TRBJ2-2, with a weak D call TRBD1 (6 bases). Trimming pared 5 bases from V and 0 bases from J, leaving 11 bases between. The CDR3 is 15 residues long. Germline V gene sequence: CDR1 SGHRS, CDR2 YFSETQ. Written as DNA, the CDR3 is TGCGCCAGCAGTGGAACAGGGTCGAACACCGGGGAGCTGTTTTTT. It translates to CASSGTGSNTGELFF.

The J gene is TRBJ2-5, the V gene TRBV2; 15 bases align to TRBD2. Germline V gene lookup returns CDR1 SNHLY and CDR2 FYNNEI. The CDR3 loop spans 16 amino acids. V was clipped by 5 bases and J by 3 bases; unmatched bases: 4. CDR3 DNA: TGTGCCAGCAGTTCCGGACTAGCGGGAGGGGAAGAGACCCAGTACTTC. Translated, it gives CASSSGLAGGEETQYF. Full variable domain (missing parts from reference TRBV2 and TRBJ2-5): EPEVTQTPSHQVTQMGQEVILRCVPISNHLYFYWYRQILGQKVEFLVSFYNNEISEKSEIFDDQFSVERPDGSNFTLKIRSTKLEDSAMYFCASSSGLAGGEETQYFGPGTRLLVL.

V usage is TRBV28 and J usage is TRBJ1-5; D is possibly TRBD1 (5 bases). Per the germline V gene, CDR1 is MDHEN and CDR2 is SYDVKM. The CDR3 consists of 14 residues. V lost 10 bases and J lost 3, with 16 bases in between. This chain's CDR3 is CATHTGVVNQPQHF. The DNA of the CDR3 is TGTGCCACCCACACGGGGGTGGTCAATCAGCCCCAGCATTTT.

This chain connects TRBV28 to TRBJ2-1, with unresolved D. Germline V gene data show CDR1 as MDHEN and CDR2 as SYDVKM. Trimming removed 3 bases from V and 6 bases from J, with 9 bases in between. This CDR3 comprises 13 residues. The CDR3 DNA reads TGTGCCAGCAGTTTCCCGAGCACCAATGAGCAGTTCTTC. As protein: CASSFPSTNEQFF.

This CDR3 is CASSLQDRGEQYF. CDR3 bases: TGCGCCAGCAGCCTCCAGGACAGGGGAGAGCAGTACTTC. J is TRBJ2-7 and V is TRBV5-1; 9 bases fit TRBD1. Germline V gene lookup returns CDR1 SGHRS and CDR2 YFSETQ. The CDR3 is made up of 13 amino acids. V was clipped by 4 bases and J by 7 bases; unmatched bases: 6. Full variable domain (remainder filled in from reference TRBV5-1 and TRBJ2-7): KAGVTQTPRYLIKTRGQQVTLSCSPISGHRSVSWYQQTPGQGLQFLFEYFSETQRNKGNFPGRFSGRQFSNSRSEMNVSTLELGDSALYLCASSLQDRGEQYFGPGTRLTVT.

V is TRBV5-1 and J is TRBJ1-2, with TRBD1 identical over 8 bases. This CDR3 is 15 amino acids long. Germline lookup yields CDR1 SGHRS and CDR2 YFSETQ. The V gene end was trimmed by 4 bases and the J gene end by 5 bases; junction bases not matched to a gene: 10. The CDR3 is CASSPGQGSVYGYTF. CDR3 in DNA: TGCGCCAGCAGCCCAGGACAGGGATCCGTTTATGGCTACACCTTC. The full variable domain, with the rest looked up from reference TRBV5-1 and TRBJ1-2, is KAGVTQTPRYLIKTRGQQVTLSCSPISGHRSVSWYQQTPGQGLQFLFEYFSETQRNKGNFPGRFSGRQFSNSRSEMNVSTLELGDSALYLCASSPGQGSVYGYTFGSGTRLTVV.

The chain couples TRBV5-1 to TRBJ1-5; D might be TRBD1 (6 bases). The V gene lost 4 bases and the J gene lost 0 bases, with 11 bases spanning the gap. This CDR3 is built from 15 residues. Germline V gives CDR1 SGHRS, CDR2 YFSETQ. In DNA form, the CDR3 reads TGCGCCAGCAGCATGCAGGGGAATAGCAATCAGCCCCAGCATTTT. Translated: CASSMQGNSNQPQHF.

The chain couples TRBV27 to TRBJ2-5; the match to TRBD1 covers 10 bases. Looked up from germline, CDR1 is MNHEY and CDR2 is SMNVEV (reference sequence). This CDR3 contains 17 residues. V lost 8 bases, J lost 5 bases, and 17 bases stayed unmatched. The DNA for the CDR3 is TGTGCCAGCGGATCCGGGACAGGGGTTGGTATCGGCGAGACCCAGTACTTC. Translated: CASGSGTGVGIGETQYF.

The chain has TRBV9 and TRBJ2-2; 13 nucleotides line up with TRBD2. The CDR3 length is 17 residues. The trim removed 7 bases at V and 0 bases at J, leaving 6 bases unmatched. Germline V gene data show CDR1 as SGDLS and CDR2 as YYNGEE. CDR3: CASSVGTSGTNTGELFF. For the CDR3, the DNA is TGTGCCAGCTCCGTGGGGACTAGCGGGACGAACACCGGGGAGCTGTTTTTT.